The source of this TCR beta chain is a study of Graves' ophthalmopathy and Graves' hyperthyroidism. Worth noting for this clonotype: Its antigen is as yet unknown.

RNA transcripts were the template, and TCR beta CDR3 regions were amplified from them. The authors performed first-round RT-PCR with HTBI primers and then a second-round multiplex PCR. TCRdb analysed the multiplex PCR reads with MiXCR anew, one entry per CDR3 protein. The table includes hundreds of thousands of distinct CDR3 sequences, 35% to 45% detected once. The CDR3 has 12 residues. Germline V gives CDR1 SQVTM, CDR2 ANQGSEA. The V end lost 8 bases, the J end lost 1 base, and 11 bases lay between the germline ends. Overall study results and limits: Blood also contained most of the expanded thyroid clonotypes above 0.001 frequency.

Additional autoimmune diseases, uncontrolled infections, pregnancy or lactation disqualified patients. The chain links TRBV29-1 to TRBJ1-1, with no clear D. This TCR came from an adult man with Graves' ophthalmopathy. Source material: peripheral blood. The CDR3 sequence is CSLAPRNTEAFF. The CDR3 DNA sequence: TGCAGCTTAGCCCCTCGGAACACTGAAGCTTTCTTT.